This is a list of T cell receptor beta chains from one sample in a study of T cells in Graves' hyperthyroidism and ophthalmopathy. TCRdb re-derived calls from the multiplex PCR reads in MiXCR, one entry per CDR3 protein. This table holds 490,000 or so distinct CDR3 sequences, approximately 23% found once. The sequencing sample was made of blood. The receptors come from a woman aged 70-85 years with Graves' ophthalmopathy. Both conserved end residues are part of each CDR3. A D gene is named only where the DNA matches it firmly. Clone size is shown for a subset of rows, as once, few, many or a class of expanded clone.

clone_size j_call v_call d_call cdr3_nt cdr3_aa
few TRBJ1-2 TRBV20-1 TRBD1 TGCAGTGCTAGTTTAGGAGGGGGCGCGGATGGCTACACCTTC CSASLGGGADGYTF
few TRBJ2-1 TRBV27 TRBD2 TGTGCCAGCAGTCCGGGACAGGGACTAGCGGGATCACACTTGAGCTCCTACAATGAGCAGTTCTTC CASSPGQGLAGSHLSSYNEQFF
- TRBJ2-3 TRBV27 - TGTGCCAGCAGGGGGTCGGGGGCAGATACGCAGTATTTT CASRGSGADTQYF
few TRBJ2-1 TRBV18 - TGTGCCAGCTCACCGGGCGGGACAAGCGATGAGCAGTTCTTC CASSPGGTSDEQFF
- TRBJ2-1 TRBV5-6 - TGTGCCAGCAGCTTGGGGGGGGCGCGGTACAATGAGCAGTTCTTC CASSLGGARYNEQFF
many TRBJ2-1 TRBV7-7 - TGTGCTAGCAGCTTCCGGCGGGGAACCTACAATGAGCAGTTCTTC CASSFRRGTYNEQFF
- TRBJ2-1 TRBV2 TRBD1 TGTGCCAGCAGTGGAGACAGGGGTTCCTACAATGAGCAGTTCTTC CASSGDRGSYNEQFF
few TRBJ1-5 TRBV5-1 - TGCGCCAGCAGTCCAGAGGGGATTCAGCCCCAGCATTTT CASSPEGIQPQHF
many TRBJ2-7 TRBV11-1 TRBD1 TGTGCCAGCAGCCGGGACAGAGCCTACGAGCAGTACTTC CASSRDRAYEQYF
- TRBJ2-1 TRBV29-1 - TGCAGCGTCCTGGGGTGGGATTGGAATGAGCAGTTCTTC CSVLGWDWNEQFF
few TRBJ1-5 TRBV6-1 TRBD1 TGTGCCAGCATCCAGGAGGGACAGGGGGCGTCTCAGCCCCAGCATTTT CASIQEGQGASQPQHF
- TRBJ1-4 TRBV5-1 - TGCGCCAGCAGCTTGCAAGGGGTTGATGAAAAACTGTTTTTT CASSLQGVDEKLFF
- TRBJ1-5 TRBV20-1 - TGCAGTGCTAGAGAACCCGGGAATCAGCCCCAGCATTTT CSAREPGNQPQHF
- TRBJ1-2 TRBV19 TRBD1 TGTGCCAGTAGTCGGGACAGAACTAACTATGGCTACACCTTC CASSRDRTNYGYTF
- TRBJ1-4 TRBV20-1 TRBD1 TGCAGTGCTCAACAGGGGCTACATGAAAAACTGTTTTTT CSAQQGLHEKLFF
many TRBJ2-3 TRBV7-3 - TGTGCCAGCAGCTTAGGCAGCGGCACAGATACGCAGTATTTT CASSLGSGTDTQYF
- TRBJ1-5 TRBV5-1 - TGCGCCAGCAGTCTGGGGCTGCACAATCAGCCCCAGCATTTT CASSLGLHNQPQHF
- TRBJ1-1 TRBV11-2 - TGTGCCAGCAGCTTAGTGGTCCCGGAGGGGATTACTTTCTTT CASSLVVPEGITFF
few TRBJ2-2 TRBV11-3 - TGTGCCAGCAGCCGAGGGGTCGGGGAATCAGCCGGGGAGCTGTTTTTT CASSRGVGESAGELFF
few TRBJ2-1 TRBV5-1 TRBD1 TGTGCCAGCAATTGGGGGACAGGGTCCTACAATGAGCAGTTCTTC CASNWGTGSYNEQFF
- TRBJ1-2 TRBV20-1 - TGCAGTGCTAGAGATGGGGCCCGAAGGGGCTACACCTTC CSARDGARRGYTF
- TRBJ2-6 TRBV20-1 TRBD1 TGCAGTGCCCCTAACTACCGGACAGGGGGATTTACTGGGGCCAACGTCCTGACTTTC CSAPNYRTGGFTGANVLTF
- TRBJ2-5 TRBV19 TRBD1 TGTGCCAGTAGTACAGGGACAGGGATGGAGACCCAGTACTTC CASSTGTGMETQYF
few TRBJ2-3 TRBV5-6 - TGTGCCAGTAACAGGGCGGGCACAGATACGCAGTATTTT CASNRAGTDTQYF
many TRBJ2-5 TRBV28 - TGTGCCAGCAGGGTTAATCAGGGAAAGACCCAGTACTTC CASRVNQGKTQYF
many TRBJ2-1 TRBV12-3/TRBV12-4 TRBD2 TGTGCCAGCAGTTTAGCCCCTCTTACTAGCGGGTTATACAATGAGCAGTTCTTC CASSLAPLTSGLYNEQFF
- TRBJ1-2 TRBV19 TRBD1 TGTGCCAGTACCTCTACGACAGGGAATTATGGCTACACCTTC CASTSTTGNYGYTF
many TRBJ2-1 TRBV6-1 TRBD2 TGTGCCAGCAGTTGGGTAGCGGGATCCTACAATGAGCAGTTCTTC CASSWVAGSYNEQFF
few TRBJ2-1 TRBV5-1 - TGCGCCAGCAGCTTGGGTGGGCCACAATACAATGAGCAGTTCTTC CASSLGGPQYNEQFF
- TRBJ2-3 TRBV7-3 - TGTGCCAGCAGCTTAAGGGTAGAGGAGAGGGAGTTGAGCACAGATACGCAGTATTTT CASSLRVEERELSTDTQYF
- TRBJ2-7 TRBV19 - TGTGCCAGTAGTATATCCTTGACTCTTCCCTACGAGCAGTACTTC CASSISLTLPYEQYF
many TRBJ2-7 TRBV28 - TGTGCCAGCAGTTTTGGGACACTGACCTACGAGCAGTACTTC CASSFGTLTYEQYF
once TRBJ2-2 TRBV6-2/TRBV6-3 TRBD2 TGTGCCACCGAAGACGGACTAGCGGGAGGTACGAACACCGGGGAGCTGTTTTTT CATEDGLAGGTNTGELFF
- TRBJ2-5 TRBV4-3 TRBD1 TGCGCCAGCAGCCAAGATTTCCCAGGGGGAGAGACCCAGTACTTC CASSQDFPGGETQYF
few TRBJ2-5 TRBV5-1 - TGCGCCAGCAGCCCGGAAGGAAGGGCCCAAGAGACCCAGTACTTC CASSPEGRAQETQYF
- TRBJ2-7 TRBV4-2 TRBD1 TGTGCCAGCAGCCAAGCGTGGGACAGGGTCGAGCAGTACTTC CASSQAWDRVEQYF
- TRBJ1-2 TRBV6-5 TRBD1 TGTGCCAGCAGTTGGACAGGGGGCCCCTATGGCTACACCTTC CASSWTGGPYGYTF
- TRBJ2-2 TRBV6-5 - TGTGCCAGCAGTTACTCTAGACAAGCCGGGGAGCTGTTTTTT CASSYSRQAGELFF
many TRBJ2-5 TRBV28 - TGTGCCAGCAGTCCCCCCCCCGGAGAGACCCAGTACTTC CASSPPPGETQYF
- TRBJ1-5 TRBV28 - TGTGCCACCTCCGAGGGATCACAGCCCCAGCATTTT CATSEGSQPQHF
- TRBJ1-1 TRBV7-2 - TGTGCCAGCAGCTTAGGGGGCAGACTTCGGGCTTTCTTT CASSLGGRLRAFF
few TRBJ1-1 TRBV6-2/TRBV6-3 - TGTGCCAGCATCCACCCTGGGGTTGATGAAGCTTTCTTT CASIHPGVDEAFF
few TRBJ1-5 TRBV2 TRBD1 TGTGCCAGCAGTGAATGGTGGGGACAGGTTTCTCAGCCCCAGCATTTT CASSEWWGQVSQPQHF
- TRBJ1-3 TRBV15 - TGTGCCACCAGCAAGGCATGGACCGTCTCTGGAAACACCATATATTTT CATSKAWTVSGNTIYF
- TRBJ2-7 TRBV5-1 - TGCGCCAGCAGCCTCTCGGGTGACGAGCAGTACTTC CASSLSGDEQYF
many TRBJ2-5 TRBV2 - TGTGCCAGCATGGCGAGGACCGGACAAGAGACCCAGTACTTC CASMARTGQETQYF
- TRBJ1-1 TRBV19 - TGTGCCAGTAGTCGCCTGGGGGCCATGAGCACTGAAGCTTTCTTT CASSRLGAMSTEAFF
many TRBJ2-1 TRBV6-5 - TGTGCCAGCAGTTACGCCTACAGGATCGGGAATGAGCAGTTCTTC CASSYAYRIGNEQFF
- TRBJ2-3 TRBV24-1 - TGTGCCACCAGTGTTCCGGGCCTAGGAGCAGATACGCAGTATTTT CATSVPGLGADTQYF
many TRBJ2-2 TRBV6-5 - TGTGCCAGCAGTTACTCGATCATGGGGGCGGGAGACACCGGGGAGCTGTTTTTT CASSYSIMGAGDTGELFF
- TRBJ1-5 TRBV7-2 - TGTGCCAACAGCTGGGGCAGGGGCCTCTTGAGCAATCAGCCCCAGCATTTT CANSWGRGLLSNQPQHF
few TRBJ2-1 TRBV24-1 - TGTGCCACCAGCGAACGGAGGGTTGATGAGCAGTTCTTC CATSERRVDEQFF